The source of this T cell receptor beta chain is a study of blood T cells in healthy people across ages (dated by TCRdb to between 2014 and 2017). Regarding the study in general: In model experiments, template switching captured about one uniquely barcoded TCR beta cDNA molecule for every two T cells. The study measured age-related changes in TCR beta repertoire diversity using deep sequencing normalized with unique cDNA molecular identifiers. Four age groups were formed from the donors: young (average approximately 15 years), middle-aged (just under 40), aged (62) and long-lived (less than 85). To avoid experimental bias, donors of different ages were spread randomly across the sequencing lanes. Using the same blood draw, the study looked at two additional independent replicas of 1 million unique cDNA reads for two donors, one aged 18 to 30 and the other aged 80 or older. General conclusions and limits of the study: The CMV infection status of donors was not known, potentially confounding age-related changes in expanded clonotypes. Compared with the aged group, the long-lived group had more naive CD4+ T cells, fewer expanded clones and increased TCR diversity, suggesting age selection. There was a strong correlation between observed TCR beta diversity and the percentage of naive T cells measured by flow cytometry. Estimates of total diversity from one million sequenced T cells were regarded as lower bounds and underestimates. As age increased, observed TCR beta diversity per million T cells dropped in a roughly linear way, and a significant reduction was already evident by age 40. Because profiling used bulk unsorted PBMCs, naive and antigen-experienced compartments could not be compared conclusively.

Libraries were built with 5' RACE. The instrument given in TCRdb is Illumina HiSeq 2500. The second PCR ran for about 7 to 11 cycles and used a J-beta primer mix along with a sample-barcoded 5' primer. A unique molecular identifier was introduced onto each TCR beta cDNA molecule by a template-switch 5' adaptor carrying 12 random nucleotides. At least 3 million CDR3-containing paired-end reads were obtained from each sample. First-strand cDNA was synthesized from all RNA with the Mint cDNA synthesis kit, primed by a TRBC-specific oligonucleotide. All cDNA was treated with uracil-DNA glycosylase and then went through a first 18-cycle PCR with the universal primers M1SS and BC2_uni_R. The study's own analysis went as follows. For normalization, 1 million high-quality reads were randomly selected from each sample, with every read carrying a distinct molecular identifier. Instead of being binned into consensus sequences, reads that shared molecular identifiers were thrown out. MiTCR, set to a Q25 quality threshold and the strictest error-elimination algorithm, was used for CDR3 identification, clonotype clustering and error correction. Lower-bound total TCR beta diversity was estimated with a nonparametric unseen species model using Euler transformation. The public reads were run again by TCRdb, first through fastp at Q25 and then through MiXCR, and only productive beta chains were kept. For every CDR3 protein sequence, its rows merge into one entry that carries the most common genes and DNA. Here the V and J calls rest on TCRdb's processing, not on the authors' analysis. The sample yields roughly 1,700,000 distinct CDR3 sequences; about 28% were counted once. Jointly, the top ten make up over 7% of the sample.

Spanning cysteine to phenylalanine, the CDR3 consists of 12 amino acids. Only the CDR3 region is kept as DNA, spanning 36 bases read in frame from base 1. The trim is 8 bases for V and 4 bases for J, with a gap of 11 bases between the germline ends. CDR1 and CDR2 are read off the germline V gene as SNHLY and FYNNEI. Systemically healthy Caucasian individuals from Russia, approximately 39 in total and aged roughly 6 to 95 years, were included as donors. Around 10 milliliters of peripheral blood were drawn from each donor into EDTA-treated Vacutainer tubes. Ficoll-Paque density-gradient centrifugation was used to isolate PBMCs, with at least 6.5 million obtained per sample. Trizol reagent was used to extract total RNA from PBMCs, with at least 6 micrograms per sample. For every donor, flow cytometry on a PBMC aliquot measured the percentage of naive CD45RAhigh/CD27high T cells. Concerning this clonotype itself: Its antigen is not yet known. Qualities for individual bases were not recorded, and no much larger clone is one base off.

The chain links TRBV2 with TRBJ1-1; there is no confident call for the D gene. The specimen was blood. The sequence was obtained from a woman aged 30 to 39 in good health. The CDR3 is CASRPARTEAFF. The nucleotide sequence reads as follows: TGTGCCAGCCGGCCTGCCCGCACTGAAGCTTTCTTT.